The 9 T cell receptor beta chains given below trace back to one sample, sequenced in a study of T cells in Graves' hyperthyroidism and ophthalmopathy (dated by TCRdb to between 2019 and 2020). Receptors were amplified or captured by multiplex PCR. Sequencing used an Illumina HiSeq 2000. TCR beta CDR3 regions were amplified from RNA transcripts. The TCR CDR3 was subjected to a first round of RT-PCR using the HTBI primer set and the Qiagen OneStep RT-PCR kit. TCRdb's own reprocessing of the public reads used fastp at Q25 and MiXCR and kept productive beta chains. For every CDR3 protein sequence, its rows merge into one entry that carries the most common genes and DNA. The sample table lists hundreds of thousands of distinct CDR3 sequences, roughly 40% of them with a count of one. The biggest ten clones account for around 10% of the sample. Sample: blood. The receptors originated from a man between 18 and 35 years old with Graves' hyperthyroidism.

This clonotype was counted a few times. This sequence joins TRBV7-2 and TRBJ1-2; D call uncertain. Germline V gene sequence: CDR1 SGHTA, CDR2 FQGNSA. This CDR3 has 13 amino acids. The germline V and J ends were trimmed by 4 bases and 8 bases, with 14 bases remaining between them. CDR3 DNA: TGTGCCAGCAGCTCAGTCGCGGGAGACGGCTACACCTTC. Translating gives CASSSVAGDGYTF. Based on the CDR3 plus reference TRBV7-2 and TRBJ1-2, the full variable domain is GAGVSQSPSNKVTEKGKDVELRCDPISGHTALYWYRQSLGQGLEFLIYFQGNSAPDKSGLPSDRFSAERTGGSVSTLTIQRTQQEDSAVYLCASSSVAGDGYTFGSGTRLTVV.

This clonotype was observed many times. The chain has TRBV7-6 and TRBJ2-7; D perhaps matches TRBD2 (5 bases). The length of the CDR3 is 13 residues. V lost 1 base, J lost 6 bases, and 10 bases lay in between. CDR1 is SGHVS and CDR2 is FNYEAQ in the germline V gene. The CDR3 DNA follows: TGTGCCAGCAGCTTAGGTAGCGTATCCGAGCAGTACTTC. Translation: CASSLGSVSEQYF.

This clonotype was observed many times. The J gene is TRBJ2-2, the V gene TRBV24-1, with 8 bases fitting TRBD1. Germline V lookup: CDR1 KGHDR, CDR2 SFDVKD. J lost 7 bases, V lost 4 bases, and 10 bases had no gene match. There are 16 residues in the CDR3. CDR3 sequence reads: CATSDRGQGPFGELFF. The CDR3 coding sequence is TGTGCCACCAGTGACCGAGGACAGGGTCCTTTCGGGGAGCTGTTTTTT.

For the CDR3, the DNA is TGCGCCAGCAGCTTGGCCGACAGGGGAGCAGAGACCCAGTACTTC. Translation: CASSLADRGAETQYF. The genes are TRBV5-1 and TRBJ2-5; 8 bases match TRBD1. CDR1 is SGHRS and CDR2 is YFSETQ in the germline V gene. This CDR3 has 15 residues. V was pared by 0 bases and J by 4 bases, with 5 bases of the junction left unmatched. Variable domain in full (rest from reference TRBV5-1 and TRBJ2-5): KAGVTQTPRYLIKTRGQQVTLSCSPISGHRSVSWYQQTPGQGLQFLFEYFSETQRNKGNFPGRFSGRQFSNSRSEMNVSTLELGDSALYLCASSLADRGAETQYFGPGTRLLVL.

The chain has TRBV2 and TRBJ1-6, with D perhaps matching TRBD1 (5 bases). V was pared by 8 bases and J by 4 bases, with 6 bases between. The CDR3 consists of 12 residues. Germline values: CDR1 SNHLY, CDR2 FYNNEI. The CDR3 DNA follows: TGTGCCAGCGAGGGGTATAATTCACCCCTCCACTTT. It codes for CASEGYNSPLHF.

This clonotype was recorded a few times. The chain recombines TRBV11-3 with TRBJ1-1; no reliable D call. Germline V gives CDR1 SGHNT, CDR2 YENEEA. V lost 4 bases and J lost 1, with 22 bases in between. The CDR3 has 18 residues. DNA for the CDR3: TGTGCCAGCAGCTCCCAGTGGGGTAGGGAGAACGAGAACACTGAAGCTTTCTTT. It codes for CASSSQWGRENENTEAFF.

The CDR3: CASSARQGQGDEKLFF. CDR3 coding DNA: TGTGCCAGCAGCGCCCGACAGGGGCAGGGGGATGAAAAACTGTTTTTT. The rearrangement links TRBV9 to TRBJ1-4; 8 bases are a match to TRBD1. CDR1 SGDLS and CDR2 YYNGEE come from the germline V gene. Unmatched junction bases numbered 10, after V lost 3 bases and J lost 6 bases. CDR3 length: 16 amino acids.

This clonotype was found many times. The chain employs TRBV7-2 and TRBJ1-5; unclear D gene. The CDR3 loop spans 15 amino acids. Trimming took off 6 bases at V and 4 bases at J, with 16 bases between the two ends. From germline, CDR1 is SGHTA and CDR2 FQGNSA. CDR3 nucleotides: TGTGCCAGCAGTCCTGGTCCTTTTCGGAATCAGCCCCAGCATTTT. This sequence encodes CASSPGPFRNQPQHF. The entire variable domain, with the rest obtained from reference TRBV7-2 and TRBJ1-5, is as follows: GAGVSQSPSNKVTEKGKDVELRCDPISGHTALYWYRQSLGQGLEFLIYFQGNSAPDKSGLPSDRFSAERTGGSVSTLTIQRTQQEDSAVYLCASSPGPFRNQPQHFGDGTRLSIL.

This clonotype occurred many times. This chain links TRBV9 with TRBJ1-4, with 7 bases aligning to TRBD1. With V trimmed by 4 bases and J by 7 bases, 7 bases remained unmatched. This CDR3 is 14 amino acids long. Germline V lookup: CDR1 SGDLS, CDR2 YYNGEE. For the CDR3, the DNA is TGTGCCAGCAGCAGGACAGGCGGCGGTGAAAAACTGTTTTTT. Translation: CASSRTGGGEKLFF. Full variable domain (missing parts from reference TRBV9 and TRBJ1-4): DSGVTQTPKHLITATGQRVTLRCSPRSGDLSVYWYQQSLDQGLQFLIQYYNGEERAKGNILERFSAQQFPDLHSELNLSSLELGDSALYFCASSRTGGGEKLFFGSGTQLSVL.